A single sample gave rise to the 10 T cell receptor beta chains below, sequenced in a study of blood T cell repertoires in COVID-19. Sequencing was performed with immunoSEQ multiplex PCR; in TCRdb, only in-frame clones are kept and a portion is missing. The sample holds 350,000 or so clones, 65% to 90% seen once. Sequencing used PBMCs or T cells enriched from blood (not recorded which). The receptors originated from a woman aged 40 to 50 with acute COVID-19.

The rearrangement links TRBV5-4 to TRBJ2-7, with 13 bases fitting TRBD2. V lost 8 bases and J lost 8; bases outside the gene matches: 19. Germline CDR1 SGHNT, CDR2 YYREEE (reference sequence). The CDR3 has 17 residues. CDR3 DNA sequence: TGTGCCAGTCGCTCCTTGCGAGGGACTAGCGGGACTATGAAGCAGTACTTC. Protein: CASRSLRGTSGTMKQYF. Variable domain in full (rest from reference TRBV5-4 and TRBJ2-7): ETGVTQSPTHLIKTRGQQVTLRCSSQSGHNTVSWYQQALGQGPQFIFQYYREEENGRGNFPPRFSGLQFPNYSSELNVNALELDDSALYLCASRSLRGTSGTMKQYFGPGTRLTVT.

This rearrangement joins TRBV18 to TRBJ1-3; D ambiguous. This CDR3 contains 15 residues. Trimming shortened V by 3 bases and J by 0 bases, and 9 bases separated the two germline ends. Germline V gives CDR1 KGHSH, CDR2 LQKENI. The CDR3 reads CASSPVGSSGNTIYF. CDR3 in DNA: TGTGCCAGCTCACCTGTGGGGAGCTCTGGAAACACCATATATTTT.

This rearrangement joins TRBV6-4 to TRBJ1-6; tentative D call: TRBD1 (5 bases). The germline V gene has CDR1 MRHNA and CDR2 SNTAGT. The CDR3 is 15 residues long. The V end lost 2 bases, the J end lost 4 bases, and 9 bases lay between the germline ends. CDR3 in DNA: TGTGCCAGCAGTGACGACAGAACTTATAATTCACCCCTCCACTTT. Protein product: CASSDDRTYNSPLHF.

This chain uses TRBV5-4 with TRBJ1-1; no firm D call. Germline-derived CDR1 and CDR2 are SGHNT and YYREEE (reference sequence). The CDR3 loop spans 13 amino acids. V was clipped by 1 base and J by 1 base, with 5 bases between them. The DNA of the CDR3 is TGTGCCAGCAGCTTGATTCAGAACACTGAAGCTTTCTTT. Translation gives CASSLIQNTEAFF.

This clone was seen once. The chain is built from TRBV19 and TRBJ1-4; possibly TRBD1 for D (5 bases). CDR1 LNHDA and CDR2 SQIVND come from the germline V gene (reference sequence). Trimming took off 7 bases at V and 2 bases at J, with 14 bases between the two ends. The CDR3 has 15 amino acids. CDR3 loop: CASNGAKRTNEKLFF. The DNA for the CDR3 is TGTGCCAGTAATGGGGCGAAGAGGACTAATGAAAAACTGTTTTTT.

This clone has only a few counts. V and J are TRBV5-5 and TRBJ2-3; D gene ambiguous. Trimming took 1 base from V and 3 from J, leaving 9 bases between them. The CDR3 spans 14 residues. The germline CDR1 and CDR2 sequences are SGHKS and YYEKEE (reference sequence). Here the CDR3 reads CASSLSTITDTQYF. CDR3 coding DNA: TGTGCCAGCAGCTTGAGTACTATAACAGATACGCAGTATTTT.

The chain has TRBV5-4 and TRBJ2-2; 10 bases line up with TRBD1. The CDR3 consists of 14 residues. Per germline, CDR1 SGHNT and CDR2 YYREEE (reference sequence). V was pared by 7 bases and J by 5 bases, with 5 bases of the junction left unmatched. CDR3 protein: CASRGTGETGELFF. The CDR3, as DNA: TGTGCCAGCCGCGGGACAGGGGAAACCGGGGAGCTGTTTTTT.

The chain has TRBV19 and TRBJ1-2; 8 positions agree with TRBD1. The V segment lost 5 bases and the J segment 2 bases; nucleotides outside the gene matches: 7. The CDR3 covers 15 residues. In germline, CDR1 is LNHDA, CDR2 SQIVND (reference sequence). The CDR3 loop is CASSPARDRNYGYTF. The CDR3 DNA reads as TGTGCCAGTAGTCCGGCCCGGGACAGGAACTATGGCTACACCTTC.

There are many counts of this clone. This chain links TRBV27 with TRBJ1-1; D remains unclear. The CDR3 spans 16 residues. V gave up 6 bases and J gave up 1 base, with 18 bases separating them. Germline assignment: CDR1 MNHEY and CDR2 SMNVEV (reference sequence). The CDR3 DNA reads TGTGCCAGCAGGCCCTATAGCCAGCGGTCGAACACTGAAGCTTTCTTT. It codes for CASRPYSQRSNTEAFF.

This chain joins TRBV18 and TRBJ1-5, with TRBD1 matching 10 bases. The CDR3 covers 17 residues. V lost 6 bases to trimming and J lost 5 bases; unmatched junction nucleotides: 13. Germline CDR1 reads KGHSH; CDR2 reads LQKENI. This CDR3 reads CASSSGQGPAGDQPQHF. The CDR3 DNA reads TGTGCCAGCTCTTCGGGACAGGGGCCTGCTGGTGATCAGCCCCAGCATTTT.